Following are 4 T cell receptor beta chains from one sample sequenced in a study of T-cell reconstitution after alpha-beta-depleted transplantation in children. Molecular barcoding with unique molecular identifiers was used for the TCRbeta library. TCRdb reanalysed the PCR reads using MiXCR and keeps one entry per CDR3 protein. This sample has 200,000 to 300,000 distinct CDR3 sequences, with 9.5% to 15% found just once. The sequencing used PBMCs from the stem cell graft donor, collected from the stem cell graft. These receptors came from a human donor who donated a stem cell graft to a child with acute lymphoblastic leukemia.

This clonotype was seen ten or more times. The rearrangement uses TRBV7-2 and TRBJ1-5; D gene unclear. Germline V gene lookup returns CDR1 SGHTA and CDR2 FQGNSA. V was shortened by 4 bases and J by 5 bases, with 9 bases between the two germline ends. The CDR3 consists of 13 residues. The DNA of the CDR3 is TGTGCCAGCAGCTCGGGTGCGGATCAGCCCCAGCATTTT. It is translated as CASSSGADQPQHF.

The V gene is TRBV29-1, the J gene TRBJ1-3; 8 nucleotides line up with TRBD1. The germline V gene encodes CDR1 SQVTM and CDR2 ANQGSEA. J was trimmed by 3 bases and V by 4 bases; bases with no gene match: 2. The CDR3 totals 13 residues. The CDR3 loop is CSVGDRHGNTIYF. CDR3 nucleotides: TGCAGCGTTGGGGACAGGCATGGAAACACCATATATTTT.

This clonotype was seen only a few times. The chain employs TRBV20-1 and TRBJ1-2, with 8 bases aligning to TRBD1. The CDR3 has 17 residues. Germline-derived CDR1 and CDR2 are DFQATT and SNEGSKA (reference sequence). J gave up 3 bases and V 0 bases, and 12 bases lay outside the gene matches. Here the CDR3 reads CSARDRGTGAVYYGYTF. For the CDR3, the DNA is TGCAGTGCTAGAGATCGCGGGACAGGCGCTGTCTACTATGGCTACACCTTC.

Only a few counts were recorded for this clonotype. The V call is TRBV11-2, the J call TRBJ1-3, with D uncertain. Germline V lookup: CDR1 SGHAT, CDR2 FQNNGV. CDR3 size: 18 residues. Trimming pared 5 bases from V and 0 bases from J, leaving 20 bases between. Here the CDR3 reads CASSRTVGRQSSGNTIYF. CDR3 sequence (DNA): TGTGCCAGCAGCCGAACGGTCGGCAGGCAGAGCTCTGGAAACACCATATATTTT.